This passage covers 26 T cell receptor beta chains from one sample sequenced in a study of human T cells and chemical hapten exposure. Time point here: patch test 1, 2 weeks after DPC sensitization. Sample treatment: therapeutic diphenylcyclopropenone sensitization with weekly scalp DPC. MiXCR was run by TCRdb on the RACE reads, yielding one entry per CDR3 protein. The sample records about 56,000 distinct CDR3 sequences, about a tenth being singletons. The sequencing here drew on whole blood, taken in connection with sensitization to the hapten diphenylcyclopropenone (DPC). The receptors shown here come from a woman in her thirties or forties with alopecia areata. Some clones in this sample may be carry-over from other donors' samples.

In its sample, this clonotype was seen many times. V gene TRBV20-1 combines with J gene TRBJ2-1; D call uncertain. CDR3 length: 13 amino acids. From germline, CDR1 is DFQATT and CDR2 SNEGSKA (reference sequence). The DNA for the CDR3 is TGCAGCACCCCCCTCCCCGGATACAATGAGCAGTTCTTC. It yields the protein CSTPLPGYNEQFF.

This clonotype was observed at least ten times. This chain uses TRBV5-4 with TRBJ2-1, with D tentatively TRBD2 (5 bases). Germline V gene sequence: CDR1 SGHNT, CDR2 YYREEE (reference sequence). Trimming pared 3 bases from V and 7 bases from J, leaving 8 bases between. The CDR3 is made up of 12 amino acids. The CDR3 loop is CASSSGGNEQFF. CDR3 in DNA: TGTGCCAGCAGCTCAGGCGGGAATGAGCAGTTCTTC.

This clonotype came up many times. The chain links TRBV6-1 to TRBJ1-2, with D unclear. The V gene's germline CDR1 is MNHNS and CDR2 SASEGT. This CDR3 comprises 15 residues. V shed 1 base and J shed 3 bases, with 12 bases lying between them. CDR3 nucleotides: TGTGCCAGCAGTGAAGGCTTTGGGCAGTACTATGGCTACACCTTC. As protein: CASSEGFGQYYGYTF.

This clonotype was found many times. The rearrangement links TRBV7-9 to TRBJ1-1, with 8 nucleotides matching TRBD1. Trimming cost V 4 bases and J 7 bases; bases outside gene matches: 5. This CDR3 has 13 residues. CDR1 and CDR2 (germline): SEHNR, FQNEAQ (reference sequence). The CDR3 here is CASSSLTGVEAFF. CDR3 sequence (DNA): TGTGCCAGCAGCTCATTGACAGGGGTTGAAGCTTTCTTT.

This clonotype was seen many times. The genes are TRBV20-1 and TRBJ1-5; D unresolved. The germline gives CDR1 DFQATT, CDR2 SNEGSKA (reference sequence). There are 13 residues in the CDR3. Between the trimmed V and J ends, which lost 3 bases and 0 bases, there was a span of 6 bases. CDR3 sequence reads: CSARTPSNQPQHF. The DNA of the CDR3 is TGCAGTGCTAGGACACCTAGCAATCAGCCCCAGCATTTT.

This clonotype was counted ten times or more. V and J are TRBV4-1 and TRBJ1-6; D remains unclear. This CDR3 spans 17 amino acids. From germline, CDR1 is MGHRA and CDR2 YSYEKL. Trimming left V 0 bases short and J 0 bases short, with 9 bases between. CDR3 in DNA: TGCGCCAGCAGCCAAGATTATTGGGACTCCTATAATTCACCCCTCCACTTT. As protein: CASSQDYWDSYNSPLHF.

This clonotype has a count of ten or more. CDR3 sequence (DNA): TGCGCCAGCAGCGCCGACAGGGCTCGGTACACCTTC. Its translation is CASSADRARYTF. This chain uses TRBV5-1 with TRBJ1-2; TRBD1 matches at 7 bases. The germline gives CDR1 SGHRS, CDR2 YFSETQ. The CDR3 runs 12 residues. Trimming cost V 4 bases and J 11 bases; bases outside gene matches: 8. Using reference TRBV5-1 and TRBJ1-2 for the parts outside the CDR3, the full variable domain is KAGVTQTPRYLIKTRGQQVTLSCSPISGHRSVSWYQQTPGQGLQFLFEYFSETQRNKGNFPGRFSGRQFSNSRSEMNVSTLELGDSALYLCASSADRARYTFGSGTRLTVV.

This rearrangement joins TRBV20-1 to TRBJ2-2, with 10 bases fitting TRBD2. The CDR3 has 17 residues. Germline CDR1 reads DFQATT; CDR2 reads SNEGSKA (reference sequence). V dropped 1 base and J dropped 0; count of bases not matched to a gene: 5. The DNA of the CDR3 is TGCAGTGCTAGAGTACCCCTAGCGGGGGCGAACACCGGGGAGCTGTTTTTT. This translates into CSARVPLAGANTGELFF.

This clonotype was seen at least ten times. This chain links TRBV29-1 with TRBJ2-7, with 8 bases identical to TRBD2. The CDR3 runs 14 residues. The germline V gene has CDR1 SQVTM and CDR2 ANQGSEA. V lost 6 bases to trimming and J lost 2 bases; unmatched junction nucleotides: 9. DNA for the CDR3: TGCAGCGTAACGGCGGGGGGTCGGACCTACGAGCAGTACTTC. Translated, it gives CSVTAGGRTYEQYF.

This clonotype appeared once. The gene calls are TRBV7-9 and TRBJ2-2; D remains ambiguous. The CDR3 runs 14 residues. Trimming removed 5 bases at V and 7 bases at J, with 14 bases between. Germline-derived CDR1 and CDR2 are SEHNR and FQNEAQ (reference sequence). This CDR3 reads CASSPMAGSGELFF. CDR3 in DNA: TGTGCCAGCAGCCCCATGGCAGGTAGCGGGGAGCTGTTTTTT. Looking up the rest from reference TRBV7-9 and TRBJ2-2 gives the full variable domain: DTGVSQNPRHKITKRGQNVTFRCDPISEHNRLYWYRQTLGQGPEFLTYFQNEAQLEKSRLLSDRFSAERPKGSFSTLEIQRTEQGDSAMYLCASSPMAGSGELFFGEGSRLTVL.

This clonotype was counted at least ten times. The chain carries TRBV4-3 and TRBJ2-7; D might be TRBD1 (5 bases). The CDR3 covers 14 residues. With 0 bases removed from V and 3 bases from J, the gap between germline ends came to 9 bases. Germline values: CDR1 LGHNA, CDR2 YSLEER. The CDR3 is CASSQDQGNYEQYF. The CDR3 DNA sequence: TGCGCCAGCAGCCAAGATCAGGGCAACTACGAGCAGTACTTC.

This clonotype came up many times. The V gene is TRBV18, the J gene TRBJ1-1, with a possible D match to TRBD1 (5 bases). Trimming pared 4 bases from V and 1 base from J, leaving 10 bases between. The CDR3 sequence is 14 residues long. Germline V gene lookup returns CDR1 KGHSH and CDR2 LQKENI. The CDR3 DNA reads TGTGCCAGCTCACTGGGACGAGGGAACACTGAAGCTTTCTTT. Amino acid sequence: CASSLGRGNTEAFF.

This CDR3 is CASSLGQGPYEQYF. CDR3 nucleotides: TGCGCCAGCAGCTTGGGACAGGGGCCCTACGAGCAGTACTTC. This chain links TRBV5-1 with TRBJ2-7, with 8 nucleotides matching TRBD1. Germline CDR1 SGHRS, CDR2 YFSETQ. The CDR3 length is 14 residues. V lost 0 bases to trimming and J lost 2 bases; unmatched junction nucleotides: 1.

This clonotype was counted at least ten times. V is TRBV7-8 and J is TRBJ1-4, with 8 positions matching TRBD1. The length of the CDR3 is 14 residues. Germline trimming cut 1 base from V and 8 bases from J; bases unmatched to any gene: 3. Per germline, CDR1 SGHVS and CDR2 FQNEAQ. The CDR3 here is CASSLGQGNEKLFF. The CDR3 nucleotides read TGTGCCAGCAGCTTAGGACAGGGGAACGAAAAACTGTTTTTT.

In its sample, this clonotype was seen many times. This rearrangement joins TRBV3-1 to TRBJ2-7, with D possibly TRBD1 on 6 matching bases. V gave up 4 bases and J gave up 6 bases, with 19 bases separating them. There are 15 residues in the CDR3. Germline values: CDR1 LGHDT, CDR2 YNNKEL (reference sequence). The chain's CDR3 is CASSRNRQATGEQYF. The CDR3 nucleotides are TGTGCCAGCAGCCGGAATAGACAGGCGACGGGCGAGCAGTACTTC.

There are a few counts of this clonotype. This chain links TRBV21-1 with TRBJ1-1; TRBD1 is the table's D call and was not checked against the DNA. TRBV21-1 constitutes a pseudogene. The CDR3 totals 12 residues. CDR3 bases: TGTGCCAGCAGCGGGAGGACAGGAGGAGCTTTCTTT. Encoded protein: CASSGRTGGAFF.

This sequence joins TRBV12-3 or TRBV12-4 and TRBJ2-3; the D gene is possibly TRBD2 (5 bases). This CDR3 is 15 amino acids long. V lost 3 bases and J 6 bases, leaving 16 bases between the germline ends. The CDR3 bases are TGTGCCAGCAGTTTGGCCGTCGGGAACCGGGATACGCAGTATTTT. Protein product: CASSLAVGNRDTQYF.

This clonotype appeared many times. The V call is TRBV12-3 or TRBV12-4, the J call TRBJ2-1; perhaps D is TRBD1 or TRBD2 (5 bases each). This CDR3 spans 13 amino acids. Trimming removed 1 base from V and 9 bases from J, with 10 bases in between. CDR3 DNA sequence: TGTGCCAGCAGTTTAGGAGGGACCACTGAGCAGTTCTTC. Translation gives CASSLGGTTEQFF.

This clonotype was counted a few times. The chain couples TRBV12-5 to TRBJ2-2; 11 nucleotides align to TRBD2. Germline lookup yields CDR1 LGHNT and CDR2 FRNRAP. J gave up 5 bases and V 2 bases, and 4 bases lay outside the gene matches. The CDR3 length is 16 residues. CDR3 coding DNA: TGTGCTAGTGGTTTGTCAACTAGCGGGGGTACCGGGGAGCTGTTTTTT. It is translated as CASGLSTSGGTGELFF.

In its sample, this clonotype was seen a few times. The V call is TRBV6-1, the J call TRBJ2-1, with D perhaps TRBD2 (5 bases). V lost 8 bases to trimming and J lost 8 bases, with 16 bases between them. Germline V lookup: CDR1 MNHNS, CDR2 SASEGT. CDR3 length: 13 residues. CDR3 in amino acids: CASPTWAGDEQFF. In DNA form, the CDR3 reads TGTGCCAGCCCCACCTGGGCCGGGGATGAGCAGTTCTTC.

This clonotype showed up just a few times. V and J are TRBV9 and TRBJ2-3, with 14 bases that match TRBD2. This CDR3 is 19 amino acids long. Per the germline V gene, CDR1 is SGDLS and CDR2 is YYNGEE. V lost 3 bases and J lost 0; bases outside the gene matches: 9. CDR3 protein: CASSGRLAGGRVSTDTQYF. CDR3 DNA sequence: TGTGCCAGCAGCGGAAGACTAGCGGGGGGGCGAGTGAGCACAGATACGCAGTATTTT. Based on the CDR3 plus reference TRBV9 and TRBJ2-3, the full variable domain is DSGVTQTPKHLITATGQRVTLRCSPRSGDLSVYWYQQSLDQGLQFLIQYYNGEERAKGNILERFSAQQFPDLHSELNLSSLELGDSALYFCASSGRLAGGRVSTDTQYFGPGTRLTVL.

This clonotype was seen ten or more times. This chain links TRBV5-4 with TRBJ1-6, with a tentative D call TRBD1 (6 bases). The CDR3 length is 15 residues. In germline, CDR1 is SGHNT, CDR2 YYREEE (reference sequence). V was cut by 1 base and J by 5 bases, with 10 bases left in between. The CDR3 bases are TGTGCCAGCAGCTTGCCCAGGGGTGATAATTCACCCCTCCACTTT. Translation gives CASSLPRGDNSPLHF.

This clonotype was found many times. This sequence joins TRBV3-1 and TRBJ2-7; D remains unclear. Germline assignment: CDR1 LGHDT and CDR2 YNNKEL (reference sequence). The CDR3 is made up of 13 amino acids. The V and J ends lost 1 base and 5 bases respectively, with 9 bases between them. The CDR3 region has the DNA TGTGCCAGCAGCCAAGGGATTGGGGACGAGCAGTACTTC. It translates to CASSQGIGDEQYF.

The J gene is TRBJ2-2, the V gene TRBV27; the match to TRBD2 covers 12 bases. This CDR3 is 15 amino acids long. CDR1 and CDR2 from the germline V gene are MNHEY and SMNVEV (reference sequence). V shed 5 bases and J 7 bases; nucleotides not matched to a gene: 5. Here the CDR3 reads CASSLAGGPNGELFF. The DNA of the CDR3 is TGTGCCAGCAGTCTAGCGGGGGGGCCTAACGGGGAGCTGTTTTTT.

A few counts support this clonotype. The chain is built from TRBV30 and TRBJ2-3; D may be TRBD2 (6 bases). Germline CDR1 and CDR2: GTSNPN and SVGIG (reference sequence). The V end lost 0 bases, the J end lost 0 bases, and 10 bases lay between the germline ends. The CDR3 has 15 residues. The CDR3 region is CAWSVAAGSTDTQYF. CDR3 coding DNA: TGTGCCTGGAGTGTAGCGGCGGGGAGCACAGATACGCAGTATTTT.

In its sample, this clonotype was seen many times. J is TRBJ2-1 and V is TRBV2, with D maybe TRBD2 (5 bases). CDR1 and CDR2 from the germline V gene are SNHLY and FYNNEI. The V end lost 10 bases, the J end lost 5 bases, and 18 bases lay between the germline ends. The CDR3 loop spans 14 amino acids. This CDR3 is CAIPSWGTDNEQFF. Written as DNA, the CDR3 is TGTGCCATCCCTAGCTGGGGTACGGACAATGAGCAGTTCTTC.